The 30 T cell receptor beta chains reported below all come from one sample, sequenced in a study of vaccination and CD4 T cells after COVID-19. Their cognate antigens are unknown. Treatment reported: roughly 10-day PBMC culture with coronavirus spike peptide pools or control peptides (ViraFEST assay). At the Johns Hopkins FTIC core, DNA taken from cultured CD4+ T cells was sequenced by way of the Oncomine TCR Beta short-read assay. TCRdb independently ran MiXCR on the PCR reads; one entry per CDR3 protein. Among roughly 10,000 distinct CDR3 sequences, less than 30% were seen once, and the ten largest hold about 24%. Specimen: CD4+ T cells from blood, cultured in vitro, collected after SARS-CoV-2 vaccination. The receptors derive from a human donor who had recovered from COVID-19.

This clonotype was seen a handful of times. The chain links TRBV7-2 to TRBJ2-3; no definite D call. There are 15 residues in the CDR3. Trimming removed 5 bases from V and 5 bases from J, with 17 bases in between. The germline CDR1 and CDR2 sequences are SGHTA and FQGNSA. Here the CDR3 reads CASSAAFTAVDTQYF. CDR3 DNA sequence: TGTGCCAGCAGCGCCGCCTTCACCGCGGTAGATACGCAGTATTTT.

The chain is built from TRBV5-4 and TRBJ2-7; D ambiguous. V lost 2 bases and J lost 2, with 8 bases in between. The CDR3 is 13 residues long. The germline V gene has CDR1 SGHNT and CDR2 YYREEE (reference sequence). The CDR3 DNA is TGTGCCAGCAGCTTAGGGCCAGCCTACGAGCAGTACTTC. It yields the protein CASSLGPAYEQYF.

J is TRBJ2-7 and V is TRBV11-3; D remains unclear. Trimming removed 4 bases from V and 0 bases from J, with 10 bases in between. The CDR3 runs 14 residues. Germline lookup yields CDR1 SGHNT and CDR2 YENEEA. The CDR3: CASSSGGSSYEQYF. The DNA of the CDR3 is TGTGCCAGCAGCTCAGGCGGAAGCTCCTACGAGCAGTACTTC.

The sample holds a few counts of this clonotype. The chain joins TRBV10-3 to TRBJ2-5; TRBD2 aligns across 10 bases. The CDR3 extends over 15 amino acids. Unmatched junction bases numbered 7, after V lost 4 bases and J lost 5 bases. Germline V gene lookup returns CDR1 ENHRY and CDR2 SYGVKD. As DNA, the CDR3 is TGTGCCATCAGTGGGCCGGGACTAGCGCCGGAGACCCAGTACTTC. Its protein is CAISGPGLAPETQYF.

This clonotype was observed a handful of times. This chain joins TRBV6-1 and TRBJ2-1; 9 bases fit TRBD2. The germline V gene has CDR1 MNHNS and CDR2 SASEGT. CDR3 length: 16 residues. Trimming cost V 0 bases and J 2 bases; bases outside gene matches: 2. CDR3 sequence: CASSEASGGAYNEQFF. CDR3 sequence (DNA): TGTGCCAGCAGTGAAGCTAGCGGGGGCGCCTACAATGAGCAGTTCTTC.

V gene TRBV28 combines with J gene TRBJ2-7; 7 positions match TRBD1. Germline V CDR1 and CDR2: MDHEN, SYDVKM. The V and J ends lost 5 bases and 3 bases, in that order; junction bases with no gene match: 7. The CDR3 length is 14 residues. The CDR3 loop reads CASSRGGLIYEQYF. For the CDR3, the DNA is TGTGCCAGCAGTCGAGGGGGCTTGATCTACGAGCAGTACTTC.

This chain uses TRBV24-1 with TRBJ2-7; 8 bases fit TRBD1. The CDR3 length is 14 residues. Germline V CDR1 and CDR2: KGHDR, SFDVKD. V gave up 7 bases and J gave up 6 bases; unmatched junction bases: 10. DNA for the CDR3: TGTGCCACCAGCCTCGGACAGGGCCTCACCGAGCAGTACTTC. This codes for CATSLGQGLTEQYF.

The V call is TRBV28, the J call TRBJ2-7; 9 positions match TRBD2. Germline V gene data show CDR1 as MDHEN and CDR2 as SYDVKM. The trim removed 7 bases at V and 3 bases at J, leaving 4 bases unmatched. This CDR3 comprises 13 residues. The CDR3 protein is CASNPAGGYEQYF. In DNA, the CDR3 is TGTGCCAGCAACCCAGCGGGAGGCTACGAGCAGTACTTC.

By its share, this clonotype is medium-sized. This chain uses TRBV6-1 with TRBJ2-7, with D possibly being TRBD1 (6 bases). The germline V and J ends were trimmed by 6 bases and 0 bases, with 12 bases remaining between them. There are 14 residues in the CDR3. Germline V gives CDR1 MNHNS, CDR2 SASEGT. The CDR3 bases are TGTGCCAGCAGCGACAGGTGGAGCTCCTACGAGCAGTACTTC. Translating gives CASSDRWSSYEQYF.

This clonotype has only a few counts. V and J are TRBV7-2 and TRBJ2-3; 12 nucleotides line up with TRBD1. CDR1 and CDR2 (germline): SGHTA, FQGNSA. The CDR3 totals 15 residues. J lost 4 bases, V lost 5 bases, and 4 bases had no gene match. CDR3 residues: CASSRDRGRADTQYF. DNA of the CDR3: TGTGCCAGCAGCCGGGACAGGGGGCGGGCAGATACGCAGTATTTT.

This clonotype came up a few times. This chain connects TRBV19 to TRBJ1-1; 8 nucleotides align to TRBD1. CDR3 length: 14 amino acids. With V trimmed by 2 bases and J by 5 bases, 4 bases remained unmatched. Germline lookup yields CDR1 LNHDA and CDR2 SQIVND (reference sequence). The CDR3 region is CASSIPGGTTEAFF. The CDR3, as DNA: TGTGCCAGTAGTATACCAGGGGGCACGACTGAAGCTTTCTTT.

This clonotype was observed a handful of times. The CDR3 coding sequence is TGCAGTGCTAGTTCCTCCACTAGCGTCCCCGGGAGGGAGCAGTTCTTC. Residues: CSASSSTSVPGREQFF. The chain carries TRBV20-1 and TRBJ2-1; 7 nucleotides align to TRBD2. V shed 3 bases, J shed 10 bases, and the junction held 18 bases outside the gene matches. CDR1 DFQATT and CDR2 SNEGSKA come from the germline V gene (reference sequence). The CDR3 has 16 amino acids.

The V gene is TRBV24-1, the J gene TRBJ1-2; TRBD1 is a possible D gene (5 bases). Looked up from germline, CDR1 is KGHDR and CDR2 is SFDVKD. The V end was cut by 0 bases, the J end by 7 bases, with 11 bases between. The CDR3 is made up of 14 amino acids. CDR3 residues: CATSDLNQGGGYTF. DNA for the CDR3: TGTGCCACCAGTGATTTGAACCAGGGCGGTGGCTACACCTTC.

This chain uses TRBV6-5 with TRBJ1-2; D might be TRBD1 (5 bases). This CDR3 has 12 amino acids. The V end was cut by 4 bases, the J end by 6 bases, with 9 bases between. The germline gives CDR1 MNHEY, CDR2 SVGAGI. CDR3 residues: CASSSQGHGYTF. The CDR3 coding sequence is TGTGCCAGCAGTTCCCAGGGCCATGGCTACACCTTC.

This clonotype appeared a few times. The chain uses TRBV7-2 and TRBJ2-1; 8 bases line up with TRBD2. There are 14 residues in the CDR3. Germline V gene sequence: CDR1 SGHTA, CDR2 FQGNSA. The V segment lost 3 bases and the J segment 9 bases; nucleotides outside the gene matches: 7. In nucleotides, the CDR3 is TGTGCCAGCAGCTTCCAGCGGGAGTTCGGTGAGCAGTTCTTC. Translating gives CASSFQREFGEQFF.

This clonotype was picked up a small number of times. This chain uses TRBV29-1 with TRBJ2-5; 7 bases are shared with TRBD1. Trimming removed 0 bases from V and 4 bases from J; junction bases left unmatched: 5. The germline gives CDR1 SQVTM, CDR2 ANQGSEA. This CDR3 spans 14 amino acids. CDR3 DNA sequence: TGCAGCGTTGAAGATCCCCCAGGGGGAGAGACCCAGTACTTC. Protein sequence: CSVEDPPGGETQYF.

The sample holds a few counts of this clonotype. The gene calls are TRBV29-1 and TRBJ2-1, with 8 bases aligning to TRBD2. The germline gives CDR1 SQVTM, CDR2 ANQGSEA. V trimming: 5 bases; J trimming: 10 bases; junction bases outside the gene matches: 7. The CDR3 loop spans 12 amino acids. CDR3 nucleotide sequence: TGCAGCGTTACCCGAGGACTAGCCGAGCAGTTCTTC. It translates to CSVTRGLAEQFF.

V and J are TRBV7-9 and TRBJ2-7; D gene unclear. The CDR3 has 14 residues. V lost 1 base to trimming and J lost 5 bases, with 12 bases between them. The V gene's germline CDR1 is SEHNR and CDR2 FQNEAQ (reference sequence). CDR3 nucleotides: TGTGCCAGCAGCTTAGTCGGGTATTGGAACGAGCAGTACTTC. This sequence encodes CASSLVGYWNEQYF.

The chain has TRBV6-2 or TRBV6-3 and TRBJ1-2; no clear D gene. The CDR3 loop spans 13 amino acids. V dropped 2 bases and J dropped 4 bases, with 8 bases sitting between them. Per germline, CDR1 MNHEY and CDR2 SVGEGT. CDR3 coding DNA: TGTGCCAGCAGTTACAGCTGGGCCTATGGCTACACCTTC. Protein product: CASSYSWAYGYTF.

This clonotype was observed a few times. This sequence joins TRBV7-8 and TRBJ2-3, with TRBD2 identical over 9 bases. The CDR3 is 16 amino acids. The germline V gene encodes CDR1 SGHVS and CDR2 FQNEAQ. V lost 3 bases and J lost 4; bases outside the gene matches: 8. As DNA, the CDR3 is TGTGCCAGCAGCTTTGGAGGGACTAGCAGTTCAGATACGCAGTATTTT. Translation: CASSFGGTSSSDTQYF. The full variable domain, in which reference TRBV7-8 and TRBJ2-3 provide the parts outside the CDR3, is GAGVSQSPRYKVAKRGQDVALRCDPISGHVSLFWYQQALGQGPEFLTYFQNEAQLDKSGLPSDRFFAERPEGSVSTLKIQRTQQEDSAVYLCASSFGGTSSSDTQYFGPGTRLTVL.

V is TRBV20-1 and J is TRBJ2-1; weak D call: TRBD2 (6 bases). The CDR3 totals 12 residues. V gave up 6 bases and J gave up 10 bases, with 16 bases separating them. Germline CDR1 is DFQATT and CDR2 is SNEGSKA (reference sequence). CDR3 nucleotides: TGCAGTGCCGCCTCGGGGGTAAAGGAGCAGTTCTTC. Its protein product is CSAASGVKEQFF.

The rearrangement links TRBV7-6 to TRBJ2-1; D possibly corresponds to TRBD1 (7 bases). CDR1 is SGHVS and CDR2 is FNYEAQ in the germline V gene. V gave up 5 bases and J gave up 10 bases, with 21 bases separating them. The CDR3 runs to 15 residues. As DNA, the CDR3 is TGTGCCAGCAGCGTCCAATACAGGGGACGGGGGGAGCAGTTCTTC. Protein: CASSVQYRGRGEQFF.

This clonotype was observed a handful of times. This chain connects TRBV20-1 to TRBJ2-2, with 7 bases matching TRBD1. This CDR3 has 14 amino acids. Germline CDR1 is DFQATT and CDR2 is SNEGSKA (reference sequence). V gave up 0 bases and J gave up 6 bases; unmatched junction bases: 4. CDR3 in amino acids: CSARDNDRAGELFF. In nucleotides, the CDR3 is TGCAGTGCTAGAGATAACGACAGGGCCGGGGAGCTGTTTTTT.

The genes are TRBV18 and TRBJ2-5; D remains unclear. Germline V CDR1 and CDR2: KGHSH, LQKENI. Trimming took 0 bases from V and 5 from J, leaving 10 bases between them. This CDR3 contains 14 residues. The CDR3 loop reads CASSPPSRAETQYF. The CDR3 nucleotides read TGTGCCAGCTCACCACCGAGTCGGGCGGAGACCCAGTACTTC. Filled out from reference TRBV18 and TRBJ2-5, the complete variable domain reads NAGVMQNPRHLVRRRGQEARLRCSPMKGHSHVYWYRQLPEEGLKFMVYLQKENIIDESGMPKERFSAEFPKEGPSILRIQQVVRGDSAAYFCASSPPSRAETQYFGPGTRLLVL.

By proportion, this clonotype is medium-sized (0.01 to 0.1%). This chain joins TRBV7-8 and TRBJ1-5, with a weak D call TRBD1 (5 bases). CDR3 length equals 13 residues. Looked up from germline, CDR1 is SGHVS and CDR2 is FQNEAQ. Trimming removed 1 base from V and 8 bases from J, with 9 bases in between. The CDR3, as DNA: TGTGCCAGCAGCTTAGGGGGGTTTAAGCCCCAGCATTTT. The encoded protein is CASSLGGFKPQHF.

There are a few counts of this clonotype. V usage is TRBV5-1 and J usage is TRBJ2-5, with TRBD1 matching over 9 bases. Per the germline V gene, CDR1 is SGHRS and CDR2 is YFSETQ. Unmatched junction bases numbered 7, after V lost 5 bases and J lost 5 bases. This CDR3 is built from 14 residues. The CDR3, as DNA: TGCGCCAGCAGTGCGACAGGGGGTGGGGAGACCCAGTACTTC. Amino acids: CASSATGGGETQYF.

The chain joins TRBV15 to TRBJ2-4; D gene uncertain. The CDR3 covers 16 residues. The germline V and J ends were trimmed by 1 base and 0 bases, with 10 bases remaining between them. CDR1 and CDR2 (germline): LNHNV, YYDKDF (reference sequence). CDR3 coding DNA: TGTGCCACCAGCAGAGGAAATCCCGAAGCCAAAAACATTCAGTACTTC. As protein: CATSRGNPEAKNIQYF.

This clonotype turned up a few times. The chain couples TRBV6-4 to TRBJ2-7; TRBD1 matches 9 bases. This CDR3 is 15 amino acids long. Germline V gene data show CDR1 as MRHNA and CDR2 as SNTAGT. J was trimmed by 4 bases and V by 2 bases; bases with no gene match: 6. The CDR3 DNA follows: TGTGCCAGCAGTGACGGACAGGGGTTCTGGTACGAGCAGTACTTC. Amino acids: CASSDGQGFWYEQYF.

The V gene is TRBV20-1, the J gene TRBJ1-1; D is unresolved. The CDR3 has 13 residues. Per germline, CDR1 DFQATT and CDR2 SNEGSKA (reference sequence). V lost 6 bases and J 4 bases, leaving 15 bases between the germline ends. CDR3 bases: TGCAGTGCCCCCATAGATTCTCGCACTGAAGCTTTCTTT. Protein: CSAPIDSRTEAFF.

This clonotype was picked up a small number of times. This chain joins TRBV7-9 and TRBJ2-3; 10 positions agree with TRBD1. Trimming took 0 bases from V and 5 from J; bases not matched to a gene: 2. This CDR3 comprises 15 residues. Germline CDR1 reads SEHNR; CDR2 reads FQNEAQ (reference sequence). CDR3 in amino acids: CASSLATGGQDTQYF. In DNA, the CDR3 is TGTGCCAGCAGCTTAGCGACAGGGGGCCAAGATACGCAGTATTTT.